Detailed here is one TCR beta chain. The sequence runs out 3 residues before the end of the CDR3; the remainder is reconstructed from the germline J gene. Only in-frame clones appear in the TCRdb table, and some are missing; sequencing was by immunoSEQ multiplex PCR. This sample carries some 25,000 clones, with more than 6.5% going to the ten biggest clones. V dropped 3 bases and J dropped 7; count of bases not matched to a gene: 5. Germline-derived CDR1 and CDR2 are WSHSY and SAAADI. CDR3 length: 15 amino acids. This sample was included in a study of T cells in women clearing cervical HPV infection. This TCR was recovered from a woman between 18 and 75 years old with a cervical HPV16 infection that either progressed to CIN3+ or cleared (not recorded which). Sample: blood buffy coat. V and J are TRBV10-2 and TRBJ2-1, with TRBD2 matching 11 bases. The CDR3 protein is CASSDGSSGRNEQFF. Partial CDR3 DNA: TGCGCCAGCAGTGATGGGTCTAGCGGGAGGAATGAG.